Below are 32 T cell receptor beta chains sequenced from a single sample in a study of human T cells and chemical hapten exposure. Time point denoted: pre-sensitization, week 0. Treatment reported: therapeutic diphenylcyclopropenone sensitization with weekly scalp DPC. Using its own MiXCR run on the RACE reads, TCRdb lists one record per CDR3 protein. The sample yields approximately 370,000 distinct CDR3 sequences, 4.5% to 5.5% seen once. The sample here was whole blood, taken in connection with sensitization to the hapten diphenylcyclopropenone (DPC). These receptors all come from a woman aged 18-29 years with alopecia areata. Some clones in this sample may be carry-over from other donors' samples.

The rearrangement uses TRBV7-9 and TRBJ1-1; TRBD1 might be the D (5 bases). The CDR3 loop spans 13 amino acids. V was pared by 6 bases and J by 5 bases, with 13 bases between. Germline lookup yields CDR1 SEHNR and CDR2 FQNEAQ (reference sequence). CDR3 amino acids: CASRFSEGTEAFF. The CDR3 DNA reads TGTGCCAGCAGGTTCTCTGAGGGGACTGAAGCTTTCTTT.

V and J are TRBV5-1 and TRBJ2-5; 10 bases line up with TRBD1. The CDR3 extends over 14 amino acids. Germline CDR1 is SGHRS and CDR2 is YFSETQ. V shed 3 bases, J shed 5 bases, and the junction held 4 bases outside the gene matches. CDR3 protein: CASSYGTGVETQYF. The CDR3 DNA reads TGCGCCAGCAGCTACGGGACAGGGGTCGAGACCCAGTACTTC.

This clonotype appeared many times. The rearrangement links TRBV7-8 to TRBJ1-1; D is unclear. Trimming cost V 2 bases and J 4 bases, with 11 bases left between them. Germline loops: CDR1 SGHVS, CDR2 FQNEAQ. CDR3 length equals 14 residues. CDR3 sequence (DNA): TGTGCCAGCAGCTTAAGCCGAGGTAGCACTGAAGCTTTCTTT. It yields the protein CASSLSRGSTEAFF.

The sample holds a few counts of this clonotype. The chain couples TRBV12-3 or TRBV12-4 to TRBJ1-3; D gene ambiguous. The V gene lost 8 bases and the J gene lost 0 bases, with 5 bases spanning the gap. This CDR3 has 12 amino acids. The DNA for the CDR3 is TGTGCCAGCCTGTCCTCTGGAAACACCATATATTTT. This gives the protein CASLSSGNTIYF.

About this clonotype: It may be a read error: a sequence one base away is much more abundant. Here the CDR3 omits its conserved ending phenylalanine or tryptophan, so a read error is the likely source. V and J are TRBV6-2 or TRBV6-3 and TRBJ1-1, with a weak D call TRBD1 (6 bases). The germline gives CDR1 MNHEY, CDR2 SVGEGT. This CDR3 region has 13 residues. The V end lost 6 bases, the J end lost 4 bases, and 12 bases lay between the germline ends. The CDR3 sequence is CASSSGAPTEAFY. The CDR3 DNA sequence: TGTGCCAGCAGCTCAGGGGCCCCCACTGAAGCTTTCTAT.

In this sample, this clonotype turned up many times. V and J are TRBV6-5 and TRBJ1-6; 9 positions agree with TRBD1. CDR1 is MNHEY, CDR2 SVGAGI, per germline. Germline trimming cut 5 bases from V and 7 bases from J; bases unmatched to any gene: 3. The CDR3 spans 14 residues. The CDR3 sequence is CASSRDRVNSPLHF. DNA of the CDR3: TGTGCCAGCAGTCGGGACAGGGTAAATTCACCCCTCCACTTT.

The chain links TRBV7-2 to TRBJ2-2; no definite D call. The germline CDR1 and CDR2 sequences are SGHTA and FQGNSA. The CDR3 has 14 amino acids. Deletions cut 1 base from V and 4 bases from J, with 7 bases between. This chain's CDR3 is CASSLDYTTGELFF. The CDR3 region has the DNA TGTGCCAGCAGCTTAGACTATACCACCGGGGAGCTGTTTTTT.

This clonotype was counted many times. V gene TRBV6-5 combines with J gene TRBJ2-1, with TRBD2 matching over 15 bases. The CDR3 loop spans 18 amino acids. The germline V gene encodes CDR1 MNHEY and CDR2 SVGAGI. V trimming: 0 bases; J trimming: 10 bases; junction bases outside the gene matches: 10. The CDR3 sequence: CASSYSIPGLAGGGEQFF. In DNA, the CDR3 is TGTGCCAGCAGTTACTCGATTCCGGGACTAGCGGGGGGAGGAGAGCAGTTCTTC.

The chain recombines TRBV29-1 with TRBJ1-1; D remains unclear. Germline lookup yields CDR1 SQVTM and CDR2 ANQGSEA. The CDR3 loop spans 12 amino acids. Trimming stripped 6 bases from V and 0 bases from J, with 8 bases between. CDR3 loop: CSVSGMNTEAFF. As DNA, the CDR3 is TGCAGCGTATCGGGGATGAACACTGAAGCTTTCTTT.

This clonotype was recorded many times. The gene calls are TRBV7-9 and TRBJ1-2; 10 nucleotides align to TRBD1. The CDR3 contains 15 residues. The germline V gene encodes CDR1 SEHNR and CDR2 FQNEAQ (reference sequence). V was pared by 3 bases and J by 7 bases, with 8 bases of the junction left unmatched. The CDR3 sequence is CASSFGTGEYVGYTF. CDR3 coding DNA: TGTGCCAGCAGCTTTGGGACAGGGGAATATGTTGGCTACACCTTC.

This clonotype has more than one count but fewer than ten. This rearrangement joins TRBV20-1 to TRBJ1-6, with 7 bases aligning to TRBD1. The CDR3 is 16 amino acids. Looked up from germline, CDR1 is DFQATT and CDR2 is SNEGSKA (reference sequence). With V trimmed by 0 bases and J by 7 bases, 9 bases remained unmatched. CDR3 DNA sequence: TGCAGTGCTAGAGATCCCGGGACAGCTCAAAATTCACCCCTCCACTTT. Translating gives CSARDPGTAQNSPLHF.

The rearrangement joins TRBV12-3 or TRBV12-4 to TRBJ1-1; perhaps TRBD1 as D (5 bases). The CDR3 extends over 14 amino acids. V lost 1 base and J lost 4, with 10 bases in between. The DNA for the CDR3 is TGTGCCAGCAGTTTAGGCGTAGGGGCCACTGAAGCTTTCTTT. The encoded protein is CASSLGVGATEAFF.

This clonotype was recorded many times. V is TRBV13 and J is TRBJ1-1; TRBD1 might be the D (5 bases). The CDR3 is 17 amino acids. The V gene lost 4 bases and the J gene lost 8 bases, with 26 bases spanning the gap. Germline values: CDR1 PRHDT, CDR2 FYEKMQ (reference sequence). CDR3 bases: TGTGCCAGCAGCTCAGACATCCCGCTAGGGCAGGGTGGCGAAGCTTTCTTT. Its translation: CASSSDIPLGQGGEAFF.

The chain couples TRBV12-5 to TRBJ2-7; TRBD1 might be the D (5 bases). The V gene's germline CDR1 is LGHNT and CDR2 FRNRAP. Trimming took off 2 bases at V and 3 bases at J, with 5 bases between the two ends. This CDR3 spans 12 amino acids. CDR3 nucleotides: TGTGCTAGTGGTTTGAGGGGCTACGAGCAGTACTTC. It codes for CASGLRGYEQYF.

This clonotype appeared many times. The rearrangement uses TRBV6-6 and TRBJ1-2, with 10 bases matching TRBD1. V dropped 4 bases and J dropped 5; count of bases not matched to a gene: 1. Germline CDR1 and CDR2: MNHNY and SVGAGI (reference sequence). CDR3 length: 13 amino acids. CDR3 sequence: CASSWDRGYGYTF. Here the CDR3 DNA reads TGTGCCAGCAGTTGGGACAGGGGTTATGGCTACACCTTC.

In DNA, the CDR3 is TGTGCCAGCACTCCCCCGGCGGCATTCTACCAAGAGACCCAGTACTTC. It yields the protein CASTPPAAFYQETQYF. This chain joins TRBV28 and TRBJ2-5; no clear D. The germline CDR1 and CDR2 sequences are MDHEN and SYDVKM. The CDR3 is 16 amino acids. Trimming removed 7 bases at V and 0 bases at J, with 18 bases between.

With respect to this clonotype: One base away lies a much larger clone, so this may be a sequencing read error. This chain connects TRBV5-1 to TRBJ1-1; possible D gene TRBD1, 6 bases. Per the germline V gene, CDR1 is SGHRS and CDR2 is YFSETQ. There are 13 residues in the CDR3. The CDR3 here is CASSYTGTTEASF. In DNA form, the CDR3 reads TGCGCCAGCAGCTATACAGGGACTACTGAAGCTTCCTTT.

The chain links TRBV7-9 to TRBJ2-7; possible D gene TRBD2, 6 bases. CDR3 length equals 15 residues. V was trimmed by 3 bases and J by 6 bases, leaving 18 bases between them. CDR1 and CDR2 (germline): SEHNR, FQNEAQ (reference sequence). Written as DNA, the CDR3 is TGTGCCAGCAGCTTTTCAGGCGGGACCAGTAGCGAGCAGTACTTC. This codes for CASSFSGGTSSEQYF. The full variable domain, rest sourced from reference TRBV7-9 and TRBJ2-7, is DTGVSQNPRHKITKRGQNVTFRCDPISEHNRLYWYRQTLGQGPEFLTYFQNEAQLEKSRLLSDRFSAERPKGSFSTLEIQRTEQGDSAMYLCASSFSGGTSSEQYFGPGTRLTVT.

This clonotype occurred a few times. CDR3 loop: CATSDRDRGTHEQFF. The DNA for the CDR3 is TGTGCCACCAGTGACCGGGACAGGGGGACGCATGAGCAGTTCTTC. The rearrangement uses TRBV24-1 and TRBJ2-1; TRBD1 matches 11 bases. With V trimmed by 4 bases and J by 8 bases, 6 bases remained unmatched. This CDR3 contains 15 residues. CDR1 is KGHDR, CDR2 SFDVKD, per germline.

The gene calls are TRBV13 and TRBJ1-6; D is undetermined. This CDR3 has 16 residues. Trimming shortened V by 5 bases and J by 6 bases, and 17 bases separated the two germline ends. In germline, CDR1 is PRHDT, CDR2 FYEKMQ (reference sequence). CDR3 coding DNA: TGTGCCAGCAGCCCCCGTGGCCGGGTAGCTAATTCACCCCTCCACTTT. It yields the protein CASSPRGRVANSPLHF.

This clonotype has a handful of counts. The chain uses TRBV12-5 and TRBJ1-5; unclear D gene. The CDR3 is 16 amino acids. Trimming left V 0 bases short and J 1 base short, with 10 bases between. Looked up from germline, CDR1 is LGHNT and CDR2 is FRNRAP. CDR3 in DNA: TGTGCTAGTGGTTTGGTACGATTTCAGAGCAATCAGCCCCAGCATTTT. Its protein product is CASGLVRFQSNQPQHF. The full variable domain, rest sourced from reference TRBV12-5 and TRBJ1-5, is DARVTQTPRHKVTEMGQEVTMRCQPILGHNTVFWYRQTMMQGLELLAYFRNRAPLDDSGMPKDRFSAEMPDATLATLKIQPSEPRDSAVYFCASGLVRFQSNQPQHFGDGTRLSIL.

This clonotype has just a few counts. The chain links TRBV15 to TRBJ2-1, with TRBD2 identical over 10 bases. The CDR3 runs to 15 residues. Trimming cost V 4 bases and J 3 bases; bases outside gene matches: 3. CDR1 and CDR2 from the germline V gene are LNHNV and YYDKDF (reference sequence). The CDR3 is CATSISSGGYNEQFF. In nucleotides, the CDR3 is TGTGCCACCAGCATCTCTAGCGGGGGCTACAATGAGCAGTTCTTC.

Remarks on this clonotype: A much larger clone differs from this one at a single base, so this may be a read error. This sequence joins TRBV6-6 and TRBJ2-1; D may be TRBD1 (5 bases). CDR1 and CDR2 (germline): MNHNY, SVGAGI (reference sequence). V lost 2 bases to trimming and J lost 0 bases, with 11 bases between them. This CDR3 has 16 residues. CDR3 loop: CASSYTRTYSYNEQFF. In DNA form, the CDR3 reads TGTGCCAGCAGTTACACCAGGACATACTCCTACAATGAGCAGTTCTTC.

This clonotype has a count of ten or more. One junction end does not reproduce the germline sequence, and a read error may be involved. The V and J genes are TRBV12-3 or TRBV12-4 and TRBJ1-2, with D unresolved. This CDR3 comprises 12 residues. This CDR3 is CASSSDQYDYTF. CDR3 bases: TGTGCCAGCAGTTCCGATCAGTATGACTACACCTTC.

This chain joins TRBV6-5 and TRBJ1-4, with TRBD1 as a possible D gene (5 bases). CDR1 and CDR2 from the germline V gene are MNHEY and SVGAGI. CDR3 length equals 14 residues. Trimming took off 4 bases at V and 8 bases at J, with 14 bases between the two ends. The CDR3 is CASSLDILGEKLFF. CDR3 DNA sequence: TGTGCCAGCAGTTTGGACATCCTAGGGGAAAAACTGTTTTTT.

The J gene is TRBJ2-7, the V gene TRBV4-1; D unclear. Germline CDR1 is MGHRA and CDR2 is YSYEKL. CDR3 length: 13 residues. Trimming cost V 0 bases and J 7 bases, with 10 bases left between them. CDR3: CASSQDPDREQYF. For the CDR3, the DNA is TGCGCCAGCAGCCAAGACCCGGACCGGGAGCAGTACTTC.

This clonotype showed up many times. The chain couples TRBV25-1 to TRBJ2-2, with D possibly TRBD2 on 6 matching bases. The CDR3 loop spans 13 amino acids. Trimming removed 2 bases from V and 13 bases from J, with 14 bases in between. In germline, CDR1 is MGHDK, CDR2 SYGVNS. CDR3 in amino acids: CASSEELANLLFF. DNA for the CDR3: TGTGCCAGCAGTGAAGAGCTAGCGAACTTGCTGTTTTTT.

This clonotype was detected only a few times. This rearrangement joins TRBV6-2 or TRBV6-3 to TRBJ2-7, with D uncertain. The CDR3 has 14 residues. Germline V lookup: CDR1 MNHEY, CDR2 SVGEGT. Trimming pared 0 bases from V and 2 bases from J, leaving 8 bases between. In DNA, the CDR3 is TGTGCCAGCAGTTACTCCGGACCCGCCTACGAGCAGTACTTC. Protein product: CASSYSGPAYEQYF.

The chain carries TRBV9 and TRBJ1-5; D unclear. Trimming pared 0 bases from V and 6 bases from J, leaving 7 bases between. The CDR3 has 13 amino acids. The germline gives CDR1 SGDLS, CDR2 YYNGEE. CDR3 nucleotides: TGTGCCAGCAGCGTAGAGGGCGGTCAGCCCCAGCATTTT. This codes for CASSVEGGQPQHF.

The sample holds many counts of this clonotype. The chain recombines TRBV7-9 with TRBJ2-3; no firm D call. Per germline, CDR1 SEHNR and CDR2 FQNEAQ (reference sequence). The V gene lost 2 bases and the J gene lost 1 base, with 13 bases spanning the gap. The CDR3 totals 16 residues. CDR3 sequence: CASSLYQRSGTDTQYF. In DNA form, the CDR3 reads TGTGCCAGCAGCTTATACCAGAGGTCTGGCACAGATACGCAGTATTTT.

There are many counts of this clonotype. The chain couples TRBV6-7 to TRBJ2-7, with D hard to call. TRBV6-7 falls under the ORF class, with uncertain function. The length of the CDR3 is 14 residues. V was trimmed by 10 bases and J by 2 bases, leaving 18 bases between them. DNA of the CDR3: TGTGCCATCAATGCAACCTCGCAACCCTACGAGCAGTACTTC. This codes for CAINATSQPYEQYF.

The gene calls are TRBV20-1 and TRBJ1-2; TRBD1 agrees at 8 bases. The trim removed 1 base at V and 3 bases at J, leaving 10 bases unmatched. Germline V CDR1 and CDR2: DFQATT, SNEGSKA (reference sequence). The CDR3 totals 16 residues. The CDR3 coding sequence is TGCAGTGCTAGAGGTTTCCAGGGGGCGCGGGACTATGGCTACACCTTC. Its protein is CSARGFQGARDYGYTF.